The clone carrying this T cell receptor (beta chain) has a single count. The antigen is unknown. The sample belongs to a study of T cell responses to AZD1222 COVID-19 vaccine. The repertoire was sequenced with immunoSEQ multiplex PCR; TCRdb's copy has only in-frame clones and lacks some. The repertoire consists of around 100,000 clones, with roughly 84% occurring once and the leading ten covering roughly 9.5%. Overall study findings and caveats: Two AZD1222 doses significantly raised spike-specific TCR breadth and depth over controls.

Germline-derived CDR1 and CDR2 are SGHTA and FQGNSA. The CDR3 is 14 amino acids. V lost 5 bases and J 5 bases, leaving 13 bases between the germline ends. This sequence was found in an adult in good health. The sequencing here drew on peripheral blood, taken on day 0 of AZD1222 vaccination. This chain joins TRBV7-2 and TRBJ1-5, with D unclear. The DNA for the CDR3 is TGTGCCAGCAGCCAGGACGGAGGACATCAGCCCCAGCATTTT. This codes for CASSQDGGHQPQHF.